The 14 T cell receptor beta chains below were found in one sample sequenced in a study of T cells in Graves' hyperthyroidism and ophthalmopathy. Amplified TCR beta CDR3 regions derived from RNA transcripts. Using the HTBI primer set, a first-round RT-PCR was run on the TCR CDR3. One entry per CDR3 protein results from TCRdb running MiXCR on the multiplex PCR reads. This table has over 300,000 distinct CDR3 sequences, roughly an eighth appearing once. The sample comprised blood. The receptors here all came from a woman aged 40 to 55 with Graves' ophthalmopathy.

The genes are TRBV4-1 and TRBJ2-5, with D possibly matching TRBD1 (5 bases). Trimming cost V 1 base and J 3 bases, with 12 bases left between them. CDR1 and CDR2 from the germline V gene are MGHRA and YSYEKL. The CDR3 spans 15 residues. The chain's CDR3 is CASSQVTGREETQYF. The CDR3 bases are TGCGCCAGCAGCCAAGTAACAGGAAGGGAAGAGACCCAGTACTTC.

This clonotype was found many times. The chain links TRBV12-3 or TRBV12-4 to TRBJ1-1; 8 nucleotides match TRBD1. This CDR3 spans 11 amino acids. The V gene end was trimmed by 6 bases and the J gene end by 11 bases; junction bases not matched to a gene: 5. This CDR3 is CASSQTGGAFF. The DNA of the CDR3 is TGTGCCAGCAGCCAAACAGGGGGGGCTTTCTTT.

In its sample, this clonotype was seen many times. This chain uses TRBV5-1 with TRBJ2-5; D is possibly TRBD1 (6 bases). Trimming cost V 0 bases and J 5 bases, with 17 bases left between them. Germline CDR1 reads SGHRS; CDR2 reads YFSETQ. CDR3 length: 16 amino acids. The chain's CDR3 is CASSLAESWGLETQYF. CDR3 nucleotides: TGCGCCAGCAGCTTGGCCGAGTCCTGGGGGCTCGAGACCCAGTACTTC.

This chain links TRBV7-9 with TRBJ2-1; 8 bases match TRBD2. Looked up from germline, CDR1 is SEHNR and CDR2 is FQNEAQ (reference sequence). Losses at the gene ends were 5 bases for V and 1 base for J; bases not matched to a gene: 10. This CDR3 spans 17 amino acids. Here the CDR3 DNA reads TGTGCCAGCAGCCCCCGGGGGGGGTCTCGGTCCTACAATGAGCAGTTCTTC. As protein: CASSPRGGSRSYNEQFF.

This clonotype was seen many times. The chain joins TRBV12-5 to TRBJ1-1; D gene ambiguous. V was pared by 5 bases and J by 5 bases, with 6 bases between. This CDR3 region has 11 residues. Germline CDR1 and CDR2: LGHNT and FRNRAP. The CDR3 DNA is TGTGCTAGTGGTACATGGACTGAAGCTTTCTTT. As protein: CASGTWTEAFF.

In regard to this clonotype: A read error may be the cause here, since a much bigger clone is one base away. The chain employs TRBV20-1 and TRBJ2-3; maybe TRBD1 (5 bases). The J call may be incorrect, as the DNA end agrees better with TRBJ1-5. This CDR3 contains 15 residues. Germline CDR1 is DFQATT and CDR2 is SNEGSKA (reference sequence). The DNA of the CDR3 is TGCAGTGCTCCCCCCATGGCGGGGCCCACAGATACGCAGCATTTT. This translates into CSAPPMAGPTDTQHF.

This clonotype was counted only a few times. The chain employs TRBV15 and TRBJ2-2, with TRBD2 matching over 9 bases. The V gene end was trimmed by 1 base and the J gene end by 3 bases; junction bases not matched to a gene: 0. Germline assignment: CDR1 LNHNV and CDR2 YYDKDF (reference sequence). The CDR3 totals 15 residues. The chain's CDR3 is CATSRGLADTGELFF. The CDR3 DNA sequence: TGTGCCACCAGCAGAGGACTAGCGGACACCGGGGAGCTGTTTTTT.

CDR3 DNA sequence: TGCGCCAGCAGCCAAGCTAACAGGGGGAGGCTAAATGAAAAACTGTTTTTT. Translated, it gives CASSQANRGRLNEKLFF. The J gene is TRBJ1-4, the V gene TRBV4-1; 8 bases match TRBD1. V shed 1 base and J 5 bases; nucleotides not matched to a gene: 9. This CDR3 spans 17 amino acids. Germline lookup yields CDR1 MGHRA and CDR2 YSYEKL.

In this sample, this clonotype turned up a few times. The V gene is TRBV10-3, the J gene TRBJ2-1; 9 bases are a match to TRBD1. There are 14 residues in the CDR3. Trimming took 10 bases from V and 6 from J; bases not matched to a gene: 10. Germline CDR1 reads ENHRY; CDR2 reads SYGVKD. DNA for the CDR3: TGTGCCAGTATCGGGACAGGGATGGCCAATGAGCAGTTCTTC. It specifies CASIGTGMANEQFF.

In this sample, this clonotype turned up many times. The chain combines TRBV10-3 with TRBJ1-2; possibly TRBD1 for D (6 bases). V dropped 10 bases and J dropped 0 bases, with 12 bases sitting between them. CDR3 length equals 13 residues. CDR1 is ENHRY, CDR2 SYGVKD, per germline. CDR3 residues: CATGEAANYGYTF. In nucleotides, the CDR3 is TGTGCCACAGGGGAGGCCGCTAACTATGGCTACACCTTC.

This clonotype was recorded at least ten times. The chain carries TRBV12-3 or TRBV12-4 and TRBJ2-5; possibly TRBD1 for D (6 bases). The CDR3 covers 13 residues. V lost 6 bases and J lost 3, with 11 bases in between. The CDR3 DNA is TGTGCCAGCAGAAGAGCAGGGGAAGAGACCCAGTACTTC. Protein product: CASRRAGEETQYF.

The rearrangement links TRBV18 to TRBJ1-2; no clear D. The CDR3 totals 13 residues. V was trimmed by 3 bases and J by 7 bases, leaving 12 bases between them. The germline V gene has CDR1 KGHSH and CDR2 LQKENI. The CDR3 sequence: CASSPPAGFGYTF. CDR3 in DNA: TGTGCCAGCTCACCCCCGGCCGGGTTTGGCTACACCTTC.

This clonotype was seen a handful of times. The chain recombines TRBV19 with TRBJ2-7; weak D call: TRBD1 (7 bases). This CDR3 is 14 amino acids long. CDR1 and CDR2 from the germline V gene are LNHDA and SQIVND (reference sequence). V was cut by 3 bases and J by 2 bases, with 11 bases left in between. The CDR3: CASSMQGGTYEQYF. The CDR3 region has the DNA TGTGCCAGTAGTATGCAGGGGGGCACCTACGAGCAGTACTTC.

Of note for this clonotype: Here the CDR3 omits its conserved ending phenylalanine or tryptophan, so a read error is the likely source. The V and J genes are TRBV5-4 and TRBJ2-1; the match to TRBD2 covers 10 bases. CDR3 length: 15 residues. Trimming removed 2 bases from V and 7 bases from J; junction bases left unmatched: 6. The V gene's germline CDR1 is SGHNT and CDR2 YYREEE (reference sequence). CDR3 protein: CASSFQRGGRNEQFS. The CDR3 DNA reads TGTGCCAGCAGCTTCCAGCGGGGGGGCCGAAATGAGCAGTTCTCC.